Below are 13 T cell receptor beta chains sequenced from a single sample in a study of technical replicates of blood from a handful of donors (dated by TCRdb to about 2017). The library was built by means of the immunoSEQ multiplex PCR assay. TCRdb took this table from immuneACCESS and kept in-frame rearrangements with V and J called. Such tables lack part of the clones; where checked against another copy, unresolved V genes explain under half of the gap, and the rest is unexplained. This sample comprises tens of thousands of clones, 90% of them detected only once. The ten largest clones capture approximately 5% of the sample. Sequenced input: PBMCs. These receptors originate from a human donor in good health. Some clones in this sample may be carry-over from other donors' samples.

This clone was detected once. This sequence joins TRBV2 and TRBJ1-5; tentatively, D is TRBD1 (5 bases). V lost 5 bases and J 4 bases, leaving 15 bases between the germline ends. The CDR3 is 15 amino acids. Germline-derived CDR1 and CDR2 are SNHLY and FYNNEI. This chain's CDR3 is CASSTSGAGNQPQHF. DNA for the CDR3: TGTGCCAGCAGTACCTCTGGGGCCGGTAATCAGCCCCAGCATTTT.

The chain has TRBV30 and TRBJ2-7, with TRBD1 matching over 8 bases. This CDR3 comprises 15 residues. Trimming removed 2 bases from V and 4 bases from J; junction bases left unmatched: 10. Germline V gene data show CDR1 as GTSNPN and CDR2 as SVGIG (reference sequence). Written as DNA, the CDR3 is TGTGCCTGGAGTCTGGAGGGACAGGACATATACGAGCAGTACTTC. The encoded protein is CAWSLEGQDIYEQYF.

This clone has more than one count but fewer than ten. The chain combines TRBV4-1 with TRBJ1-5; D perhaps matches TRBD1 (5 bases). This CDR3 contains 13 residues. The germline V and J ends were trimmed by 0 bases and 9 bases, with 9 bases remaining between them. The V gene's germline CDR1 is MGHRA and CDR2 YSYEKL. CDR3: CASSQDRGLPQHF. The CDR3 nucleotides read TGCGCCAGCAGCCAAGATCGGGGACTGCCCCAGCATTTT.

The V call is TRBV6-5, the J call TRBJ1-2, with 8 positions matching TRBD1. This CDR3 has 16 residues. The V gene end was trimmed by 4 bases and the J gene end by 4 bases; junction bases not matched to a gene: 11. Germline V gene data show CDR1 as MNHEY and CDR2 as SVGAGI. The CDR3 loop is CASSSPLTGAGYGYTF. CDR3 sequence (DNA): TGTGCCAGCAGTTCTCCTCTGACAGGGGCGGGCTATGGCTACACCTTC.

This chain's CDR3 is CASRLRGPVNYGYTF. The CDR3 bases are TGTGCCAGCAGACTCAGGGGGCCCGTTAACTATGGCTACACCTTC. The rearrangement uses TRBV27 and TRBJ1-2; TRBD1 aligns across 8 bases. Germline CDR1 and CDR2: MNHEY and SMNVEV (reference sequence). The CDR3 is 15 amino acids. The junction had 7 bases not matched to a gene; V was cut back by 6 bases and J by 1 base.

The chain recombines TRBV5-1 with TRBJ2-2, with D hard to call. CDR3 length equals 13 residues. V lost 2 bases, J lost 2 bases, and 4 bases lay in between. CDR1 and CDR2 from the germline V gene are SGHRS and YFSETQ. CDR3 residues: CASSFLNTGELFF. In DNA form, the CDR3 reads TGCGCCAGCAGCTTCCTTAACACCGGGGAGCTGTTTTTT.

The chain has TRBV5-1 and TRBJ2-3, with TRBD2 identical over 7 bases. The germline gives CDR1 SGHRS, CDR2 YFSETQ. The CDR3 runs to 15 residues. V lost 4 bases, J lost 1 base, and 6 bases stayed unmatched. The CDR3 DNA follows: TGCGCCAGCAGCCAAGCGGGATCCGGCACAGATACGCAGTATTTT. Translation gives CASSQAGSGTDTQYF.

CDR3 coding DNA: TGCGCCAGCAGCTTTACTACAGGGGGGAATGAAAAACTGTTTTTT. It is translated as CASSFTTGGNEKLFF. V usage is TRBV5-1 and J usage is TRBJ1-4; TRBD1 aligns across 8 bases. V shed 2 bases and J 5 bases; nucleotides not matched to a gene: 5. Germline V gene data show CDR1 as SGHRS and CDR2 as YFSETQ. This CDR3 spans 15 amino acids. Supplemented by reference TRBV5-1 and TRBJ1-4, the full variable domain reads KAGVTQTPRYLIKTRGQQVTLSCSPISGHRSVSWYQQTPGQGLQFLFEYFSETQRNKGNFPGRFSGRQFSNSRSEMNVSTLELGDSALYLCASSFTTGGNEKLFFGSGTQLSVL.

The genes are TRBV5-1 and TRBJ1-1; D remains ambiguous. Germline V gene sequence: CDR1 SGHRS, CDR2 YFSETQ. The CDR3 length is 17 residues. Trimming removed 0 bases from V and 2 bases from J, with 17 bases in between. CDR3 coding DNA: TGCGCCAGCAGCTTGGGGGTAATGACAAGTCTTAACACTGAAGCTTTCTTT. Translating gives CASSLGVMTSLNTEAFF.

The CDR3 is CASLLETSAQETQYF. The CDR3 DNA sequence: TGTGCCAGCCTGCTGGAGACTAGCGCTCAAGAGACCCAGTACTTC. The chain employs TRBV2 and TRBJ2-5; 8 bases fit TRBD2. Germline V gene data show CDR1 as SNHLY and CDR2 as FYNNEI. V was clipped by 8 bases and J by 2 bases; unmatched bases: 10. There are 15 residues in the CDR3.

V is TRBV14 and J is TRBJ2-2; TRBD2 agrees at 11 bases. The V gene end was trimmed by 0 bases and the J gene end by 6 bases; junction bases not matched to a gene: 6. The CDR3 is made up of 17 amino acids. Looked up from germline, CDR1 is SGHDN and CDR2 is FVKESK. CDR3 loop: CASSQDEVAGGPGELFF. CDR3 DNA sequence: TGTGCCAGCAGCCAAGATGAGGTAGCGGGGGGGCCCGGGGAGCTGTTTTTT.

The chain joins TRBV6-6 to TRBJ2-3, with D perhaps TRBD2 (5 bases). Between the trimmed V and J ends, which lost 1 base and 4 bases, there was a span of 9 bases. Looked up from germline, CDR1 is MNHNY and CDR2 is SVGAGI (reference sequence). CDR3 length: 14 residues. Here the CDR3 DNA reads TGTGCCAGCAGTTACTGGACCGGGGCAGATACGCAGTATTTT. Translated, it gives CASSYWTGADTQYF.

The gene calls are TRBV29-1 and TRBJ2-5, with D perhaps TRBD2 (5 bases). V shed 3 bases and J shed 1 base, with 9 bases lying between them. Germline loops: CDR1 SQVTM, CDR2 ANQGSEA. This CDR3 region has 13 residues. The CDR3 region has the DNA TGCAGCGTTGATTTTGGACTCCAAGAGACCCAGTACTTC. It codes for CSVDFGLQETQYF.